This is a list of T cell receptor beta chains from one sample in a study of blood T cell repertoires in COVID-19. The table came from immunoSEQ multiplex PCR; TCRdb's copy has only in-frame clones and leaves some out. Of roughly 240,000 clones in the sample, approximately 82% are singletons; the top ten hold roughly 4.6%. Sequenced material: peripheral blood. These receptor sequences come from a man aged 55 to 70 who had recovered from COVID-19. CDR3s include the opening cysteine and the closing phenylalanine or tryptophan. D genes are given only for firm matches. Expanded clones are given a class, and other clones once, few, many or no size at all.

CDR3aa	CDR3nt	d_gene	abundance	j_gene	len	v_gene
CASSLRWGGGSYEQYF	TGTGCCAGCAGCTTAAGGTGGGGAGGGGGCTCCTACGAGCAGTACTTC	NA	NA	TRBJ2-7	16	TRBV7-2
CASSGGNNEKLFF	TGCGCCAGCAGCGGGGGCAATAATGAAAAACTGTTTTTT	NA	once	TRBJ1-4	13	TRBV4-1
CASSGGTGSNQPQHF	TGTGCCAGCAGCGGCGGGACAGGGAGCAATCAGCCCCAGCATTTT	TRBD1	once	TRBJ1-5	15	TRBV9
CATSGQGPGYNEQFF	TGTGCCACCAGCGGACAGGGGCCAGGTTACAATGAGCAGTTCTTC	TRBD1	NA	TRBJ2-1	15	TRBV15
CASSIGGGRSYNEQFF	TGTGCCAGTAGTATAGGCGGCGGGCGATCCTACAATGAGCAGTTCTTC	NA	few	TRBJ2-1	16	TRBV19
CAYRGGGMSYNSPLHF	TGTGCCTACAGAGGGGGTGGGATGTCCTATAATTCACCCCTCCACTTT	NA	few	TRBJ1-6	16	TRBV5-4
CASSDLAGNQPQHF	TGTGCCAGCAGTGATTTGGCAGGGAATCAGCCCCAGCATTTT	NA	NA	TRBJ1-5	14	TRBV6-1
CASSFGRREETQYF	TGTGCCAGTAGCTTTGGGAGGAGAGAGGAGACCCAGTACTTC	NA	NA	TRBJ2-5	14	TRBV19
CASSFAGQPPYEQYF	TGTGCCAGCAGCTTCGCCGGACAGCCCCCCTACGAGCAGTACTTC	NA	few	TRBJ2-7	15	TRBV13
CASSSDFPSSYNEQFF	TGTGCCAGCAGTTCCGACTTTCCTAGCTCCTACAATGAGCAGTTCTTC	NA	NA	TRBJ2-1	16	TRBV6-6
CSVDGQDRKAFF	TGCAGCGTTGATGGACAGGACCGTAAAGCTTTCTTT	TRBD1	NA	TRBJ1-1	12	TRBV29-1
CASSERGANTGELFF	TGTGCCAGCAGCGAGCGGGGGGCGAACACCGGGGAGCTGTTTTTT	TRBD2	NA	TRBJ2-2	15	TRBV6-5
CASSLAQGSAGVYGYTF	TGCGCCAGCAGCTTGGCCCAAGGTTCGGCGGGCGTCTATGGCTACACCTTC	NA	NA	TRBJ1-2	17	TRBV5-1
CASSSSGSRADTQYF	TGTGCCAGCAGTTCTAGCGGGAGCAGGGCAGATACGCAGTATTTT	TRBD2	NA	TRBJ2-3	15	TRBV28
CASSPRQNYEQYF	TGCGCCAGCAGCCCCCGACAGAACTACGAGCAGTACTTC	NA	NA	TRBJ2-7	13	TRBV4-1
CASSSGQGLADTQYF	TGTGCCAGCAGTTCGGGACAGGGATTAGCAGATACGCAGTATTTT	TRBD1	NA	TRBJ2-3	15	TRBV5-8
CASARDSNEKLFF	TGTGCCAGCGCCCGGGACAGTAATGAAAAACTGTTTTTT	TRBD1	once	TRBJ1-4	13	TRBV18
CAISGSVAGGPGNIQYF	TGTGCCATCAGTGGTAGTGTGGCGGGAGGGCCTGGAAACATTCAGTACTTC	TRBD2	NA	TRBJ2-4	17	TRBV10-3
CASSPDRDGAYGYTF	TGTGCCAGCAGTCCGGACAGGGACGGTGCCTATGGCTACACCTTC	TRBD1	NA	TRBJ1-2	15	TRBV7-3
CASSPRGGRADTQYF	TGTGCCAGCTCACCGCGGGGGGGTCGGGCAGATACGCAGTATTTT	TRBD2	NA	TRBJ2-3	15	TRBV18
CASSLRKRGPDEQYF	TGTGCCAGCAGCTTGAGAAAGCGGGGGCCTGATGAGCAGTACTTC	TRBD2	NA	TRBJ2-7	15	TRBV5-4
CASRLQGTNEKLFF	TGTGCCAGCAGGTTACAGGGTACGAATGAAAAACTGTTTTTT	NA	NA	TRBJ1-4	14	TRBV2
CAWIRRVTQNNRNTGELFF	TGTGCCTGGATACGGAGGGTAACACAAAATAATAGGAACACCGGGGAGCTGTTTTTT	NA	NA	TRBJ2-2	19	TRBV30